This TCR beta chain was observed in a study of memory CD4+ T cells and cytomegalovirus serostatus. As to this clone: Its matching antigen is unknown.

Looked up from germline, CDR1 is LGHNA and CDR2 is YSLEER. The CDR3 runs to 16 residues. V was clipped by 3 bases and J by 5 bases; unmatched bases: 11. Measured with immunoSEQ multiplex PCR; TCRdb has only the in-frame clones, and not every one. The sample lists roughly 76,000 clones; roughly 78% were seen once. The sort gate was single viable CD3+CD4+CD8-CD45RO+ cells for memory CD4+ T cells. Study-level results: The CMV-associated TCR signature appears largely within the CD4+ memory repertoire.

The source of this sequence is an adult in good health and CMV-seropositive. The gene calls are TRBV4-3 and TRBJ2-3; 7 bases are shared with TRBD1. Sequencing was carried out using memory CD4+ T cells from blood. This chain's CDR3 is CASSQGKGQAGDTQYF. DNA for the CDR3: TGCGCCAGCAGCCAGGGTAAAGGACAGGCGGGAGATACGCAGTATTTT.